This T cell receptor (beta chain) was captured in a study of shared clonotypes between healthy human individuals. Study-level results: Only blood was sampled, and tissue TCR repertoires likely differ from blood ones. The naive CD4 repertoires of a handful of donors were compared, and around 5.1% of clonotypes were shared. Memory subsets had estimated richness that was generally smaller than that of naive subsets.

The authors divided CD4+ cells into CD45RA+ naive and CD45RA-negative memory subsets. TCRdb's copy holds only in-frame clones and misses some; the assay was immunoSEQ multiplex PCR. The data contain about 1 million clones, roughly 80% of them seen just once; the ten biggest clones take up about 1.5%. As for this clone: The antigen is undetermined.

Sequencing used memory CD4+ T cells sorted from blood. Subset specified: CD45RA-negative fraction. The sequence was collected from a man aged 18 to 35 in good health.

CDR3 sequence reads: CASSQDSPGSTDTQYF. The CDR3 DNA reads TGTGCCAGCAGCCAAGACTCCCCGGGGAGCACAGATACGCAGTATTTT. The chain uses TRBV14 and TRBJ2-3, with a possible D match to TRBD2 (5 bases). Trimming took 0 bases from V and 0 from J, leaving 10 bases between them. There are 16 residues in the CDR3. Germline V gene lookup returns CDR1 SGHDN and CDR2 FVKESK.